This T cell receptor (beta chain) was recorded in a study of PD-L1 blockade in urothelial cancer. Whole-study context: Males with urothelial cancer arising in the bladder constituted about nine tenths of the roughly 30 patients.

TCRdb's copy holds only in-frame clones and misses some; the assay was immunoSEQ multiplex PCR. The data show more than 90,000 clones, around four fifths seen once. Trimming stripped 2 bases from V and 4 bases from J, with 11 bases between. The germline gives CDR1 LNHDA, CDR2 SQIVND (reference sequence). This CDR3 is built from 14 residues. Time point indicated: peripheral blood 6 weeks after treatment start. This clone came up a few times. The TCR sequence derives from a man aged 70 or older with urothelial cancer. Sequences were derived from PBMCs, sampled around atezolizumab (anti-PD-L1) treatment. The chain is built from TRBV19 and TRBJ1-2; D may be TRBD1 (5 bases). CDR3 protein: CASSIPPDSYGYTF. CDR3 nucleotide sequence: TGTGCCAGTAGTATACCTCCTGACAGCTATGGCTACACCTTC. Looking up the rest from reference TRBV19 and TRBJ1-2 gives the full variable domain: DGGITQSPKYLFRKEGQNVTLSCEQNLNHDAMYWYRQDPGQGLRLIYYSQIVNDFQKGDIAEGYSVSREKKESFPLTVTSAQKNPTAFYLCASSIPPDSYGYTFGSGTRLTVV.